The clone carrying this T cell receptor beta chain has only a few counts. Everyone who took part was roughly 18 to 89 years old, and they came from about two dozen US areas. Which cohort a participant joined came from the clinical history participants gave. Source study methods: How many nucleated cells were present was estimated from reference gene primer amplification. TCRdb's table, derived via immunoSEQ multiplex PCR, lists solely in-frame clones and lacks some. The D gene and trimming were derived from the DNA, and the V and J assignments and clone size from that table. The data show hundreds of thousands of clones, more than 70% seen once. This sample is drawn from a study of blood T cell repertoires in COVID-19. The CDR3 contains 15 residues. V lost 4 bases to trimming and J lost 2 bases; unmatched junction nucleotides: 6. CDR1 KGHDR and CDR2 SFDVKD come from the germline V gene.

The TCR comes from a woman aged 40 to 50 with acute COVID-19. This sequence joins TRBV24-1 and TRBJ1-1; 7 nucleotides match TRBD1. Sequences were obtained from PBMCs or T cells enriched from blood (not recorded which). The CDR3 here is CATSEGRGPNTEAFF. CDR3 sequence (DNA): TGTGCCACCAGTGAAGGTAGGGGGCCTAACACTGAAGCTTTCTTT.